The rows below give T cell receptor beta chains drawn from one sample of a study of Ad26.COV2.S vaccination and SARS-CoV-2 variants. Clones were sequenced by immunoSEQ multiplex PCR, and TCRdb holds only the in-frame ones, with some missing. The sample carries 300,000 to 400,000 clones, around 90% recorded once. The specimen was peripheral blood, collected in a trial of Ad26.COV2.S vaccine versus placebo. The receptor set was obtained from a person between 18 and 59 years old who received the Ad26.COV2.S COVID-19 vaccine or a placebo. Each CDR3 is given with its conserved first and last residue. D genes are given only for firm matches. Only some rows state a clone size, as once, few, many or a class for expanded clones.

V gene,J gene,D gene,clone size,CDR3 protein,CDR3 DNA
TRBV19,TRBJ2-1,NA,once,CASRQKLETGDEQFF,TGTGCCAGTAGACAGAAGCTCGAAACTGGCGATGAGCAGTTCTTC
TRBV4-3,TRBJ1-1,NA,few,CASSQNLGEWGTEAFF,TGCGCCAGCAGCCAAAACCTGGGGGAGTGGGGCACTGAAGCTTTCTTT
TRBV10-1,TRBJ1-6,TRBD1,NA,CASSDENRGYSPLHF,TGCGCCAGCAGTGACGAGAACAGGGGATATTCACCCCTCCACTTT
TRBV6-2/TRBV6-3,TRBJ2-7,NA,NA,CASSLGKGYEQYF,TGTGCCAGCAGCCTAGGGAAGGGCTACGAGCAGTACTTC
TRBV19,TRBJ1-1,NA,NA,CASSSQGNTEAFF,TGTGCCAGTAGTAGCCAGGGGAACACTGAAGCTTTCTTT
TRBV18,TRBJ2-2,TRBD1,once,CASSPLRGQANTGELFF,TGTGCCAGCTCACCACTTCGGGGACAGGCGAACACCGGGGAGCTGTTTTTT
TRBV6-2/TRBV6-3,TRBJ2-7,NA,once,CASSYSIPGTPVHEQYF,TGTGCCAGCAGTTACTCGATTCCCGGGACCCCCGTCCACGAGCAGTACTTC
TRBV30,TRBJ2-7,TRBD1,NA,CACHRDRGTYEQYF,TGTGCCTGCCACCGGGACAGGGGGACCTACGAGCAGTACTTC
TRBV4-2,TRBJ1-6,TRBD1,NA,CASSQGRDRGQSPLHF,TGTGCCAGCAGCCAAGGGAGGGACAGGGGGCAATCACCCCTCCACTTT
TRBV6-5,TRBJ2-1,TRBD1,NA,CASSRQGRRQNEQFF,TGTGCCAGCAGTCGACAGGGTCGGAGGCAGAATGAGCAGTTCTTC
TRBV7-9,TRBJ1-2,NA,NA,CASSPRGLANYGYTF,TGTGCCAGCAGCCCCCGGGGGCTCGCTAACTATGGCTACACCTTC
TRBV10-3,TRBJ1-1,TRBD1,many,CAISDTTGQYTEAFF,TGTGCCATCAGTGACACAACGGGACAGTACACTGAAGCTTTCTTT
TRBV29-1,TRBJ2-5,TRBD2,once,CSVPGTSGSLRETQYF,TGCAGCGTCCCCGGGACTAGCGGGAGTCTCAGAGAGACCCAGTACTTC
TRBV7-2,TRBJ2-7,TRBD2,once,CASSLYSSGGAGEQYF,TGTGCCAGCAGCTTATACTCTAGCGGGGGGGCTGGCGAGCAGTACTTC
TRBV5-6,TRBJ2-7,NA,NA,CASSLGDYEQYF,TGTGCCAGCAGCTTGGGGGATTACGAGCAGTACTTC
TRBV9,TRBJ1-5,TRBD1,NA,CASSRTGSNQPQHF,TGTGCCAGCAGCCGGACAGGGAGCAATCAGCCCCAGCATTTT
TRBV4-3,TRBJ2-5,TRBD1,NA,CASSISGTGRETQYF,TGCGCCAGCAGCATTTCCGGGACAGGGAGAGAGACCCAGTACTTC
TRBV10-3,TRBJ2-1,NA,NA,CAISGLVAYNEQFF,TGTGCCATCAGTGGACTAGTAGCCTACAATGAGCAGTTCTTC
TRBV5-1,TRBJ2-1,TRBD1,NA,CASSLGQGAESEQFF,TGCGCCAGCAGCTTGGGGCAGGGGGCAGAGAGTGAGCAGTTCTTC
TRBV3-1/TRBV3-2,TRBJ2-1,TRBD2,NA,CASSQVKAGERAEQFF,TGTGCCAGCAGCCAAGTAAAGGCGGGAGAAAGGGCTGAGCAGTTCTTC
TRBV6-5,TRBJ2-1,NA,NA,CASRERVLYNEQFF,TGTGCCAGCAGGGAGCGGGTATTGTACAATGAGCAGTTCTTC
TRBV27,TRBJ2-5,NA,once,CASSFSPCVAFETQYF,TGTGCCAGCAGTTTCTCCCCGTGTGTAGCTTTCGAGACCCAGTACTTC
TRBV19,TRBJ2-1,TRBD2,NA,CASSPGRLAGVLSNEQFF,TGTGCCAGTAGTCCGGGGCGACTAGCGGGAGTCCTCTCCAATGAGCAGTTCTTC
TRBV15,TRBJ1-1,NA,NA,CATSRDRGPGGYTEAFF,TGTGCCACCAGCAGAGATAGGGGACCCGGAGGGTACACTGAAGCTTTCTTT
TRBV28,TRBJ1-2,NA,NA,CASSQGQNYGYTF,TGTGCCAGCAGTCAAGGACAGAACTATGGCTACACCTTC
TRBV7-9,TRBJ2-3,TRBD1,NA,CASSPQGGDRSTDTQYF,TGTGCCAGCAGCCCACAGGGCGGGGACAGGAGCACAGATACGCAGTATTTT
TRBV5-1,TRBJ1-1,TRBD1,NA,CASSLGQGRNTEAFF,TGCGCCAGCAGCTTGGGACAGGGGCGGAACACTGAAGCTTTCTTT
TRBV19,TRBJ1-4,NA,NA,CASRVRGEKLFF,TGTGCCAGTAGGGTTCGAGGGGAAAAACTGTTTTTT
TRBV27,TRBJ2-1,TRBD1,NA,CASSHPGGANNEQFF,TGTGCCAGCAGCCATCCAGGGGGCGCAAACAATGAGCAGTTCTTC
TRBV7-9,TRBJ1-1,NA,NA,CASSFRGVAEAFF,TGTGCCAGCAGCTTTCGGGGGGTGGCTGAAGCTTTCTTT
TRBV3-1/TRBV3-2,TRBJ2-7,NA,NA,CASSLLASEQYF,TGTGCCAGCAGCCTCCTTGCCTCCGAGCAGTACTTC
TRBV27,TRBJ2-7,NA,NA,CASSFSRAYEQYF,TGTGCCAGCAGTTTTTCGAGGGCCTACGAGCAGTACTTC
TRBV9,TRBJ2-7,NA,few,CASSVVPLYEQYF,TGTGCCAGCAGCGTAGTTCCCCTCTACGAGCAGTACTTC